Presented here are 23 T cell receptor beta chains from one specimen sequenced in a study of shared clonotypes between healthy human individuals. Here immunoSEQ multiplex PCR was the method, and the copy in TCRdb shows in-frame clones only, minus some. In the table there are hundreds of thousands of clones, approximately 77% of which are singletons. The sequenced material came from PBMCs. Receptors were obtained from a woman between 40 and 50 years old in good health. Some clones in this sample may be carry-over from other donors' samples.

The V call is TRBV5-4, the J call TRBJ2-7; TRBD2 matches at 8 bases. V was pared by 0 bases and J by 4 bases, with 6 bases of the junction left unmatched. This CDR3 has 15 amino acids. Germline CDR1 reads SGHNT; CDR2 reads YYREEE (reference sequence). In DNA form, the CDR3 reads TGTGCCAGCAGCTTGGACCCTAGCGGGTTTTACGAGCAGTACTTC. It specifies CASSLDPSGFYEQYF.

The J gene is TRBJ1-4, the V gene TRBV5-1, with unresolved D. The CDR3 spans 16 residues. Trimming cost V 0 bases and J 0 bases, with 9 bases left between them. Looked up from germline, CDR1 is SGHRS and CDR2 is YFSETQ. CDR3 DNA sequence: TGCGCCAGCAGCTTGGGTGGCGTCTCAACTAATGAAAAACTGTTTTTT. Protein: CASSLGGVSTNEKLFF.

This chain uses TRBV5-8 with TRBJ2-1; 7 bases agree with TRBD1. The CDR3 has 12 amino acids. Germline V gives CDR1 SGHTS, CDR2 YDEGEE. With V trimmed by 4 bases and J by 11 bases, 6 bases remained unmatched. The CDR3 here is CASSPWDRQQFF. Here the CDR3 DNA reads TGTGCCAGCAGCCCCTGGGACAGACAGCAGTTCTTC.

This chain connects TRBV30 to TRBJ1-2; maybe TRBD1 (6 bases). Looked up from germline, CDR1 is GTSNPN and CDR2 is SVGIG (reference sequence). V was cut by 4 bases and J by 3 bases, with 15 bases left in between. The CDR3 has 14 residues. CDR3 nucleotide sequence: TGTGCCTGGAAGGAAAGAGGGGGGGACTATGGCTACACCTTC. Protein sequence: CAWKERGGDYGYTF.

This clone was counted a single time. The V and J genes are TRBV4-1 and TRBJ1-4; 7 positions match TRBD1. Germline trimming cut 4 bases from V and 4 bases from J; bases unmatched to any gene: 9. The CDR3 consists of 16 residues. Germline CDR1 is MGHRA and CDR2 is YSYEKL. The chain's CDR3 is CASSRGQASGNEKLFF. The CDR3 nucleotides read TGCGCCAGCAGCCGAGGACAGGCCTCGGGTAATGAAAAACTGTTTTTT.

The V call is TRBV5-1, the J call TRBJ1-4, with D uncertain. V was pared by 0 bases and J by 1 base, with 4 bases between. Per germline, CDR1 SGHRS and CDR2 YFSETQ. The CDR3 loop spans 14 amino acids. In DNA form, the CDR3 reads TGCGCCAGCAGCTTGGACGGAACTAATGAAAAACTGTTTTTT. Translation gives CASSLDGTNEKLFF.

The chain couples TRBV5-1 to TRBJ1-4; D is unclear. V was shortened by 4 bases and J by 6 bases, with 10 bases between the two germline ends. Germline CDR1 and CDR2: SGHRS and YFSETQ. CDR3 size: 13 residues. The CDR3 sequence: CASSPSLDEKLFF. In DNA, the CDR3 is TGCGCCAGCAGCCCGTCGCTGGATGAAAAACTGTTTTTT.

The chain couples TRBV6-1 to TRBJ1-5; D is undetermined. This CDR3 has 13 amino acids. Trimming cost V 6 bases and J 2 bases, with 8 bases left between them. The germline V gene encodes CDR1 MNHNS and CDR2 SASEGT. As DNA, the CDR3 is TGTGCCAGCAGACCGACTGGCAATCAGCCCCAGCATTTT. It specifies CASRPTGNQPQHF.

The chain combines TRBV7-2 with TRBJ2-2; D is uncertain. This CDR3 spans 14 amino acids. The V end was cut by 3 bases, the J end by 3 bases, with 8 bases between. The V gene's germline CDR1 is SGHTA and CDR2 FQGNSA. The CDR3 DNA follows: TGTGCCAGCAGCTTTCTCTGGGACACCGGGGAGCTGTTTTTT. Amino acids: CASSFLWDTGELFF. The full variable domain, rest sourced from reference TRBV7-2 and TRBJ2-2, is GAGVSQSPSNKVTEKGKDVELRCDPISGHTALYWYRQSLGQGLEFLIYFQGNSAPDKSGLPSDRFSAERTGGSVSTLTIQRTQQEDSAVYLCASSFLWDTGELFFGEGSRLTVL.

The chain uses TRBV6-1 and TRBJ2-7, with a tentative D call TRBD2 (6 bases). The CDR3 sequence is 15 residues long. Trimming left V 3 bases short and J 5 bases short, with 17 bases between. Germline lookup yields CDR1 MNHNS and CDR2 SASEGT. As DNA, the CDR3 is TGTGCCAGCAGTGATCCGGCGGGACTCGCACACGAGCAGTACTTC. This gives the protein CASSDPAGLAHEQYF.

This chain uses TRBV28 with TRBJ2-7; 9 bases align to TRBD1. V lost 5 bases, J lost 12 bases, and 11 bases stayed unmatched. The CDR3 extends over 13 amino acids. CDR1 and CDR2 from the germline V gene are MDHEN and SYDVKM. The CDR3, as DNA: TGTGCCAGCAGTCCTCGCCCGGACAGGGGACGGTACTTC. This sequence encodes CASSPRPDRGRYF.

This chain connects TRBV5-1 to TRBJ2-1, with 10 bases that match TRBD2. The CDR3 has 16 amino acids. The germline CDR1 and CDR2 sequences are SGHRS and YFSETQ. The V segment lost 0 bases and the J segment 4 bases; nucleotides outside the gene matches: 4. The CDR3 DNA is TGCGCCAGCAGCTTGGCGCTAGCGGGAGAATACAATGAGCAGTTCTTC. Translation: CASSLALAGEYNEQFF. The full variable domain, completed using reference TRBV5-1 and TRBJ2-1, is KAGVTQTPRYLIKTRGQQVTLSCSPISGHRSVSWYQQTPGQGLQFLFEYFSETQRNKGNFPGRFSGRQFSNSRSEMNVSTLELGDSALYLCASSLALAGEYNEQFFGPGTRLTVL.

The V call is TRBV5-1, the J call TRBJ2-7; D is unresolved. The germline V gene has CDR1 SGHRS and CDR2 YFSETQ. The CDR3 has 13 amino acids. V lost 5 bases and J 1 base, leaving 10 bases between the germline ends. For the CDR3, the DNA is TGCGCCAGCAGTATATCATGGTCCTACGAGCAGTACTTC. It encodes CASSISWSYEQYF.

This clone has just a few counts. The chain joins TRBV28 to TRBJ2-5; D is tentatively TRBD1 or TRBD2 (5 bases each). The J call may be wrong; the DNA end is better matched by TRBJ2-7. The germline V gene encodes CDR1 MDHEN and CDR2 SYDVKM. The CDR3 sequence is 16 residues long. CDR3 coding DNA: TGTGCCAGCAGCCCCACGGGGTGGGACGGGTACTACGAGCAGTACTTC. Translation: CASSPTGWDGYYEQYF.

The chain carries TRBV9 and TRBJ2-3, with 9 bases that match TRBD2. The CDR3 runs 16 residues. Germline lookup yields CDR1 SGDLS and CDR2 YYNGEE. V was clipped by 4 bases and J by 5 bases; unmatched bases: 11. CDR3 in amino acids: CASSQTIAGAQDTQYF. CDR3 sequence (DNA): TGTGCCAGCAGCCAGACGATAGCGGGAGCGCAAGATACGCAGTATTTT.

Only a few counts were recorded for this clone. The V gene is TRBV5-4, the J gene TRBJ2-1; 7 positions match TRBD2. Germline trimming cut 4 bases from V and 1 base from J; bases unmatched to any gene: 5. The CDR3 consists of 15 residues. The germline gives CDR1 SGHNT, CDR2 YYREEE (reference sequence). In DNA, the CDR3 is TGTGCCAGCAGCCGTCTAGCGGAATCCTACAATGAGCAGTTCTTC. Translation: CASSRLAESYNEQFF.

This clone was counted a single time. The chain recombines TRBV6-5 with TRBJ2-6; TRBD2 might be the D (5 bases). The ends were cut back, 2 bases at V and 0 bases at J, with 5 bases in the middle. Germline loops: CDR1 MNHEY, CDR2 SVGAGI. The CDR3 has 15 amino acids. CDR3: CASSYRDSGANVLTF. The CDR3 DNA reads as TGTGCCAGCAGTTACCGGGACTCTGGGGCCAACGTCCTGACTTTC.

This clone turned up a few times. V and J are TRBV30 and TRBJ2-2; TRBD1 matches 8 bases. The CDR3 loop spans 13 amino acids. CDR1 is GTSNPN, CDR2 SVGIG, per germline (reference sequence). For the CDR3, the DNA is TGTGCTCGGACAGGGTTATTCCACGGGGAGCTGTTTTTT. As protein: CARTGLFHGELFF.

Comments on this clone: Germline is not matched at one junction end, which may reflect a read error. The CDR3 region has the DNA TGTGCCAGCGCACCGAGGGGCCCAGCTCAGGGAAACAATGAGCAGTTCTTC. Amino acids: CASAPRGPAQGNNEQFF. This chain connects TRBV18 to TRBJ2-1, with D perhaps being TRBD1 or TRBD2 (5 bases each). CDR1 and CDR2 from the germline V gene are KGHSH and LQKENI. The length of the CDR3 is 17 residues.

With regard to this clone: Other nucleotide sequences from this sample produce the same CDR3. The CDR3 DNA reads as TGTGCCAGCAGCGTAGGTAGCGGGAGGGGGAATGAGCAGTTCTTC. Translating gives CASSVGSGRGNEQFF. V and J are TRBV9 and TRBJ2-1; 11 bases are a match to TRBD2. The V and J ends lost 0 bases and 7 bases, in that order; junction bases with no gene match: 3. Germline V gene data show CDR1 as SGDLS and CDR2 as YYNGEE. This CDR3 comprises 15 residues.

The chain has TRBV28 and TRBJ2-3, with D perhaps matching TRBD2 (5 bases). Trimming pared 3 bases from V and 0 bases from J, leaving 7 bases between. The CDR3 has 14 amino acids. Germline V gene lookup returns CDR1 MDHEN and CDR2 SYDVKM. DNA of the CDR3: TGTGCCAGCAGTTTGAAGCGGAGCACAGATACGCAGTATTTT. It yields the protein CASSLKRSTDTQYF.

Of note for this clone: A far larger clone is one nucleotide away, so this likely arose from a read error. The J gene is TRBJ2-7, the V gene TRBV29-1, with D hard to call. Germline lookup yields CDR1 SQVTM and CDR2 ANQGSEA. The CDR3 has 11 residues. DNA for the CDR3: TGCAGCGTTGATTCGGGTTACGAGCAGCACTTC. This gives the protein CSVDSGYEQHF.

In this sample, this clone turned up many times. The chain carries TRBV19 and TRBJ2-1; 12 bases fit TRBD1. CDR3 length equals 19 residues. Germline V gene sequence: CDR1 LNHDA, CDR2 SQIVND (reference sequence). V gave up 4 bases and J gave up 1 base; unmatched junction bases: 11. CDR3 amino acids: CASSTGTGGFSGSYNEQFF. The CDR3 DNA follows: TGTGCCAGTAGTACCGGGACAGGGGGCTTCTCCGGATCCTACAATGAGCAGTTCTTC.